This TCR beta chain was obtained from a study of CD8+ T cells in alopecia areata. RNA, once extracted, was reverse transcribed into cDNA for use as the sequencing template. The repertoire was sequenced with immunoSEQ multiplex PCR; TCRdb's copy has only in-frame clones and lacks some. The top ten clones hold approximately 10% of a sample with 150,000 to 200,000 clones, less than 80% of them seen once. The sample in question was CD8+ T cells sorted from blood, obtained at week 0. The sequence was collected from a human donor with alopecia areata.

CDR3 amino acids: CASSLTDREHSTDTQYF. Here the CDR3 DNA reads TGTGCCAGCAGCCTCACGGACAGGGAACATAGCACAGATACGCAGTATTTT. This chain joins TRBV13 and TRBJ2-3; 8 positions agree with TRBD1. The CDR3 length is 17 residues. J gave up 0 bases and V 5 bases, and 10 bases lay outside the gene matches. Germline V gene sequence: CDR1 PRHDT, CDR2 FYEKMQ (reference sequence).